This entry features one T cell receptor beta chain sequence. The sample originates from a study of blood T cell repertoires in COVID-19. Overall study context: Sites in the United States, Italy and Spain provided acute and convalescent COVID-19 samples. In each case, the material was cDNA or gDNA derived from T cells, B-cell-depleted T cells, or PBMCs.

The CDR3 loop spans 16 amino acids. V was pared by 1 base and J by 2 bases, with 9 bases between. Germline lookup yields CDR1 LGHDT and CDR2 YNNKEL (reference sequence). Sequencing was performed with immunoSEQ multiplex PCR; in TCRdb, only in-frame clones are kept and a portion is missing. The data hold fewer than 150,000 clones, with approximately 90% observed a single time. The V gene is TRBV3-1 (or the pseudogene TRBV3-2), the J gene TRBJ2-6; weak D call: TRBD2 (5 bases). Sequenced material: peripheral blood. This sequence was found in a woman between 40 and 50 years old with acute or convalescent COVID-19. The CDR3 here is CASSQASGAGANVLTF. The CDR3 DNA follows: TGTGCCAGCAGCCAAGCCTCCGGGGCTGGGGCCAACGTCCTGACTTTC.